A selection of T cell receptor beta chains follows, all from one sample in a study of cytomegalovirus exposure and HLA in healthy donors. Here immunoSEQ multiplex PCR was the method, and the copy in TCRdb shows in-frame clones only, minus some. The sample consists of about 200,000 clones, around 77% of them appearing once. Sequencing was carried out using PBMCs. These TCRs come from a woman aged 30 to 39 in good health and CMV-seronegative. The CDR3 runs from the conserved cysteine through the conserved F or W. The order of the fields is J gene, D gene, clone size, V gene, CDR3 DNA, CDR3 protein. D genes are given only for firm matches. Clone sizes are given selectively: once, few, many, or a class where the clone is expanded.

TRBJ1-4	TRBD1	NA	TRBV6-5	TGTGCCAGCAGTTTGAGCAGGGGGAATGAAAAACTGTTTTTT	CASSLSRGNEKLFF
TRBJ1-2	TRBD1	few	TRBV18	TGTGCCAGCTCAGCCACAGGGGGGCCTAGCTATGGCTACACCTTC	CASSATGGPSYGYTF
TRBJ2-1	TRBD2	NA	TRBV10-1	TGCGCCAGCAGTGACGGGGGGTCTAGGGGTGATGAGCAGTTCTTC	CASSDGGSRGDEQFF
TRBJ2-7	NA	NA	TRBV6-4	TGTGCCAGCAGTGACTCGTTTGGGGCAGCCACCTACGAGCAGTACTTC	CASSDSFGAATYEQYF
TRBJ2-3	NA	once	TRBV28	TGTGCCAGCAGTTTTCTTATAGAGGGTCGGACTACGCAGTATTTT	CASSFLIEGRTTQYF
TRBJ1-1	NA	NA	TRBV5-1	TGCGCCAGCTGGGGGGGCGCGAACACTGAAGCTTTCTTT	CASWGGANTEAFF
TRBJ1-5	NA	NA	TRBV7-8	TGTGCCAGCAGCTTAGGGCCCCGGCCCCAGCATTTT	CASSLGPRPQHF
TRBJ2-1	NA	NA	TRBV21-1	TGTGCCAGCAGCAAAGGGAGAAGGGGGTTACGTGGGAATGAGCAGTTCTTC	CASSKGRRGLRGNEQFF
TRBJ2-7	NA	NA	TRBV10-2	TGCGCCAGCAGTGAGGAGTATACGGGGCAGTACTTC	CASSEEYTGQYF
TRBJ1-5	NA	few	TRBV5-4	TGTGCCAGCAGCTTCCCCGCCCGGGAGGGACAGCCCCAGCATTTT	CASSFPAREGQPQHF
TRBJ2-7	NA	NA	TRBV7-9	TGTGCCAGCAGCTTAGAGTTAGCGGGACAGCACTACGAGCAGTACTTC	CASSLELAGQHYEQYF
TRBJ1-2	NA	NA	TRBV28	TGTGCCAGCAGCGGACACAACTATGGCTACACCTTC	CASSGHNYGYTF
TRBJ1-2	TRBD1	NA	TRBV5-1	TGCGCCAGCAGCTTCATCTCGGGACAGGGGGCGTATGGCTACACCTTC	CASSFISGQGAYGYTF
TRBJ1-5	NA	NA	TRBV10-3	TGTGCCATCAGTGTAGGGGCCGGCAATCAGCCCCAGCATTTT	CAISVGAGNQPQHF
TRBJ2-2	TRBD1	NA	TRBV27	TGTGCCAGCAGTTTCTCTCCGGACAGGGCGAACACCGGGGAGCTGTTTTTT	CASSFSPDRANTGELFF
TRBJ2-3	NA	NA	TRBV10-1	TGCGCCAGCAGTGAGTTGAGGCATACGCAGTATTTT	CASSELRHTQYF
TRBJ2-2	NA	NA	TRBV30	TGTGCCTGGACTGTCATGAACACCGGGGAGCTGTTTTTT	CAWTVMNTGELFF
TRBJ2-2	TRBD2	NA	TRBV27	TGTGCCAGCAGTTTTGCCGGGAGGGGTACCGGGGAGCTGTTTTTT	CASSFAGRGTGELFF
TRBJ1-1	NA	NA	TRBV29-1	TGCAGCGTTGAAGGGTGGGCGGGCGATGAAGCTTTCTTT	CSVEGWAGDEAFF
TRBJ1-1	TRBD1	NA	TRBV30	TGTGCCTGGAGTGCAGGACAGGGGGCAACTGAAGCTTTCTTT	CAWSAGQGATEAFF
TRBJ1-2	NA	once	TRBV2	TGTGCCAGCAGTGAATTTGAGGGATCGAGGAGGAAAACCTATGGCTACACCTTC	CASSEFEGSRRKTYGYTF
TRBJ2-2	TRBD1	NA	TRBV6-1	TGTGCCAGCCGCCGGGACAGGAACACCGGGGAGCTGTTTTTT	CASRRDRNTGELFF
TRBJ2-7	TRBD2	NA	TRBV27	TGTGCCAGCAGTTTATCAGCGGGACCCCTCTACGAGCAGTACTTC	CASSLSAGPLYEQYF
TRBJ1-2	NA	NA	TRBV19	TGTGCCAGCGACGGGGAGAACTATGGCTACACCTTC	CASDGENYGYTF
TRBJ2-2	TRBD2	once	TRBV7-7	TGTGCCAGTAGCGGGGGGGCGAACACCGGGGAGCTGTTTTTT	CASSGGANTGELFF
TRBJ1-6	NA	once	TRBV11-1	TGTGCCAGCAGCTTAGGAGGGAGCTCCTATAATTCACCCCTCCACTTT	CASSLGGSSYNSPLHF
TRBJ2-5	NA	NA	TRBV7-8	TGTGCCAGCAGCTTAACATTTACAGAAACGTTGGAGACCCAGTACTTC	CASSLTFTETLETQYF
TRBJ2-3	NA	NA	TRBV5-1	TGCGCCAGCAGCTTGCGGCGGGCTGGAGATACGCAGTATTTT	CASSLRRAGDTQYF
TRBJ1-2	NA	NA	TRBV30	TGTGCCTGGAGCCTACAGGGAACTGCTCTGATTTATGGCTACACCTTC	CAWSLQGTALIYGYTF
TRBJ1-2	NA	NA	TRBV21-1	TGTGCCAGCAGCAAATCATGGACAGGGAACTATGGCTACACCTTC	CASSKSWTGNYGYTF
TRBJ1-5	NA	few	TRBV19	TGTGCCAGTAGTATCGGACAGAGTAGCAATCAGCCCCAGCATTTT	CASSIGQSSNQPQHF
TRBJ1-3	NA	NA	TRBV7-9	TGTGCCAGCAGCCCCCCGGACAGATTCCCCCATTTT	CASSPPDRFPHF
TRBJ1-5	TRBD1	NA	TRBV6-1	TGTGCCAGCAGTGCCTCTGTGACAGGGCGGGACCAGCCCCAGCATTTT	CASSASVTGRDQPQHF
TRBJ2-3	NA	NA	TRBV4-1	TGCGCCAGCAGCCACGCCGACTTTGGGGGCCGAAGCACAGATACGCAGTATTTT	CASSHADFGGRSTDTQYF
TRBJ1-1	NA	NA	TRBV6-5	TGTGCCAGCAGTTCCCGTCTATACACTGAAGCTTTCTTT	CASSSRLYTEAFF
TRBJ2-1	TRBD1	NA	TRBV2	TGTGCCAGCAGACGGACAGGGTCGGTAAACAATGAGCAGTTCTTC	CASRRTGSVNNEQFF
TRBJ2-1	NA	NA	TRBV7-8	TGTGCCAGCAGCTTATTCCCCCAGGACAGAGGAAATGAGCAGTTCTTC	CASSLFPQDRGNEQFF
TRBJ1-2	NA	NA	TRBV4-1	TGCGCCAGCAGCCAAGAAACAGGGCTGAGAGGCTACACCTTC	CASSQETGLRGYTF
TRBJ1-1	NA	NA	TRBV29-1	TGCAGCGGTGATATCGGGAACACTGAAGCTTTCTTT	CSGDIGNTEAFF
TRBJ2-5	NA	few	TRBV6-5	TGTGCCAGCAGATCACAGGGCCAAGAGACCCAGTACTTC	CASRSQGQETQYF
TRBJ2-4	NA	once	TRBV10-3	TGTGCCATCAGTGAGTCGAATTACGGGAATCCATTCAAAAACATTCAGTACTTC	CAISESNYGNPFKNIQYF
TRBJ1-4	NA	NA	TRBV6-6	TGTGCCAGCAGTTACGCTGAGGCAACTAATGAAAAACTGTTTTTT	CASSYAEATNEKLFF
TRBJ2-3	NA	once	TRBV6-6	TGTGCCAGCAGTTACCCCGCTCGCCAGAACCCAGATACGCAGTATTTT	CASSYPARQNPDTQYF
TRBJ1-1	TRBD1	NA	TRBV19	TGTGCCAGCGAATCACAGGGGAGGACTGAAGCTTTCTTT	CASESQGRTEAFF
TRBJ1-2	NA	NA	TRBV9	TGTGCCAGCAGCGGGAGGGCCCGGGGTGGCTACACCTTC	CASSGRARGGYTF
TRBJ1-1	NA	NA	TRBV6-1	TGTGCCAGCATTCAGGGGTATGCCACTGAAGCTTTCTTT	CASIQGYATEAFF
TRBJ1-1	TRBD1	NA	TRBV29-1	TGCAGCGTGGCGCAGGGGGTCCGGACTGAAGCTTTCTTT	CSVAQGVRTEAFF
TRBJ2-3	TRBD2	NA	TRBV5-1	TGCGCCAGCAGACATGGGACTAGCGGCACAGATACGCAGTATTTT	CASRHGTSGTDTQYF
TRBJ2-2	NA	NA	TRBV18	TGTGCCAGCTCACCAAAATCCCCCGTTCAGGCCGGGGAGCTGTTTTTT	CASSPKSPVQAGELFF
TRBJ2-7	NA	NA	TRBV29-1	TGCAGCGTTGGGGCGACCTACGAGCAGTACTTC	CSVGATYEQYF
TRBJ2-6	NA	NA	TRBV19	TGTGCCAGTAGTATAGCTGCGGGGGCCAACGTCCTGACTTTC	CASSIAAGANVLTF
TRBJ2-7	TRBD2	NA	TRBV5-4	TGTGCCAGCGGATCCGGGACTACTAAATATTACGAGCAGTACTTC	CASGSGTTKYYEQYF
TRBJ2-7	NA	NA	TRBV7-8	TGTGCCAGCAGCTCCCGGGGGACGACGGGGCAGTACTTC	CASSSRGTTGQYF
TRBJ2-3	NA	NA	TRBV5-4	TGTGCCAGCAGCTTAAGAAGCGGATCAATCACAGATACGCAGTATTTT	CASSLRSGSITDTQYF
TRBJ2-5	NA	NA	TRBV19	TGTGCCAGTAGTATCCCGGGACAAGAGACCCAGTACTTC	CASSIPGQETQYF
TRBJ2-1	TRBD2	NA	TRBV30	TGTGCCTGGGGGGTTGGTCTAGCGGATTACAATGAGCAGTTCTTC	CAWGVGLADYNEQFF
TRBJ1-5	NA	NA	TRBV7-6	TGTGCCAGCAGCTTAGACGGACAGCCCAATCAGCCCCAGCATTTT	CASSLDGQPNQPQHF
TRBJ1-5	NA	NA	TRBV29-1	TGCAGCGTTGCAGGCGGGGATAGCAATCAGCCCCAGCATTTT	CSVAGGDSNQPQHF
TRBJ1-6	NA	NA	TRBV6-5	TGTGCCAGCAGCAATGGGAGGGGTAATTCACCCCTCCACTTT	CASSNGRGNSPLHF